Presented here are 18 T cell receptor beta chains from one specimen sequenced in a study of T cell responses to AZD1222 COVID-19 vaccine. The protocol was immunoSEQ multiplex PCR, while the TCRdb copy is restricted to in-frame clones and leaves out a portion. The profile shows about 110,000 clones, approximately 89% of them singletons. Sequenced material: peripheral blood, taken on day 0 of MenACWY control vaccination. These receptors all stem from an adult in good health.

The chain carries TRBV7-8 and TRBJ1-5; no clear D gene. This CDR3 has 14 residues. Germline V lookup: CDR1 SGHVS, CDR2 FQNEAQ. Trimming shortened V by 4 bases and J by 2 bases, and 9 bases separated the two germline ends. The CDR3 DNA reads TGTGCCAGCAGCTCTCCGGCGGGCAATCAGCCCCAGCATTTT. The encoded protein is CASSSPAGNQPQHF.

This clone was recorded once. The V and J genes are TRBV19 and TRBJ2-3, with no clear D. Germline V gene lookup returns CDR1 LNHDA and CDR2 SQIVND (reference sequence). The CDR3 spans 14 residues. V was pared by 5 bases and J by 5 bases, with 14 bases between. The CDR3 region is CASSPRPHGDTQYF. The CDR3 DNA reads as TGTGCCAGTAGTCCCCGTCCCCACGGAGATACGCAGTATTTT.

In the case of this clone: The same CDR3 arises from other DNA sequences in this sample as well. The V call is TRBV6-1, the J call TRBJ1-2; 7 nucleotides match TRBD1. Germline V lookup: CDR1 MNHNS, CDR2 SASEGT. CDR3 length: 13 amino acids. The V gene end was trimmed by 3 bases and the J gene end by 2 bases; junction bases not matched to a gene: 0. This CDR3 is CASSETGNYGYTF. For the CDR3, the DNA is TGTGCCAGCAGTGAGACAGGGAACTATGGCTACACCTTC.

The chain couples TRBV5-1 to TRBJ1-2, with a weak D call TRBD1 (5 bases). The CDR3 has 16 residues. V lost 2 bases to trimming and J lost 6 bases, with 20 bases between them. Germline V lookup: CDR1 SGHRS, CDR2 YFSETQ. The CDR3 nucleotides are TGCGCCAGCAGCTTTGGGACCGCCTCGGAATATCATGGCTACACCTTC. Protein: CASSFGTASEYHGYTF.

The genes are TRBV18 and TRBJ2-7; TRBD1 matches at 8 bases. There are 15 residues in the CDR3. Looked up from germline, CDR1 is KGHSH and CDR2 is LQKENI. V lost 3 bases and J lost 5; bases outside the gene matches: 9. The CDR3, as DNA: TGTGCCAGCTCACCTCAGGACAGGGAAACCCACGAGCAGTACTTC. Its translation: CASSPQDRETHEQYF.

This clone occurred once. Here the CDR3 reads CASSPGQSAYEQYF. The CDR3 nucleotides are TGCGCCAGCAGCCCAGGACAGAGTGCCTACGAGCAGTACTTC. The V call is TRBV10-1, the J call TRBJ2-7; tentatively, D is TRBD1 (6 bases). Between the trimmed V and J ends, which lost 6 bases and 2 bases, there was a span of 14 bases. Germline assignment: CDR1 WNHNN and CDR2 SYGVQD (reference sequence). The CDR3 runs 14 residues.

This rearrangement joins TRBV27 to TRBJ1-2; D call uncertain. V gave up 6 bases and J gave up 4 bases, with 12 bases separating them. The CDR3 is 13 amino acids. CDR1 is MNHEY and CDR2 is SMNVEV in the germline V gene (reference sequence). This CDR3 reads CASRSRVSYGYTF. Written as DNA, the CDR3 is TGTGCCAGCAGATCTCGGGTTTCCTATGGCTACACCTTC.

The chain carries TRBV27 and TRBJ2-2; D call uncertain. Trimming stripped 3 bases from V and 2 bases from J, with 4 bases between. There are 13 residues in the CDR3. Germline V lookup: CDR1 MNHEY, CDR2 SMNVEV (reference sequence). The CDR3 coding sequence is TGTGCCAGCAGTTTGGTAAACACCGGGGAGCTGTTTTTT. Amino acids: CASSLVNTGELFF.

The chain uses TRBV12-5 and TRBJ1-5; no clear D gene. Germline V gene data show CDR1 as LGHNT and CDR2 as FRNRAP. Trimming took off 0 bases at V and 6 bases at J, with 15 bases between the two ends. This CDR3 spans 16 amino acids. The DNA of the CDR3 is TGTGCTAGTGGTTTGGTTCGCCGTATAGAGGGTCAGCCCCAGCATTTT. As protein: CASGLVRRIEGQPQHF.

The chain links TRBV5-1 to TRBJ1-4; TRBD1 aligns across 8 bases. The germline CDR1 and CDR2 sequences are SGHRS and YFSETQ. V lost 4 bases, J lost 2 bases, and 4 bases stayed unmatched. The CDR3 spans 15 residues. The CDR3 here is CASSLRQGTNEKLFF. The CDR3 DNA follows: TGCGCCAGCAGCCTGCGACAGGGGACTAATGAAAAACTGTTTTTT.

This chain joins TRBV12-3 or TRBV12-4 and TRBJ1-1, with unresolved D. The CDR3 contains 13 residues. V dropped 2 bases and J dropped 1 base, with 5 bases sitting between them. The CDR3 DNA reads TGTGCCAGCAGTTTACGGGGGAACACTGAAGCTTTCTTT. The encoded protein is CASSLRGNTEAFF.

The CDR3 spells CASSPPSTVGEAFF. CDR3 sequence (DNA): TGTGCCAGCTCACCACCATCGACGGTTGGTGAAGCTTTCTTT. The J gene is TRBJ1-1, the V gene TRBV18, with D hard to call. V dropped 0 bases and J dropped 7 bases, with 12 bases sitting between them. This CDR3 comprises 14 residues. Germline V gene lookup returns CDR1 KGHSH and CDR2 LQKENI.

The chain carries TRBV7-9 and TRBJ1-2; D ambiguous. The V gene lost 5 bases and the J gene lost 0 bases, with 16 bases spanning the gap. Germline loops: CDR1 SEHNR, CDR2 FQNEAQ (reference sequence). The CDR3 is 16 residues long. CDR3 nucleotides: TGTGCCAGCAGCCCCGGGTTGCCCTTGTCTAACTATGGCTACACCTTC. Protein sequence: CASSPGLPLSNYGYTF.

The chain uses TRBV2 and TRBJ1-2; TRBD1 agrees at 9 bases. J gave up 7 bases and V 3 bases, and 9 bases lay outside the gene matches. This CDR3 spans 15 amino acids. From germline, CDR1 is SNHLY and CDR2 FYNNEI. In DNA, the CDR3 is TGTGCCAGCAGTGAGGAAAGGGACAGGGTAGCTGGCTACACCTTC. The encoded protein is CASSEERDRVAGYTF.

This chain connects TRBV9 to TRBJ2-1; 10 bases are a match to TRBD2. With V trimmed by 3 bases and J by 8 bases, 5 bases remained unmatched. The CDR3 has 14 residues. The germline CDR1 and CDR2 sequences are SGDLS and YYNGEE. CDR3 in DNA: TGTGCCAGCAGCGGGACTAGCGGAGGTCATGAGCAGTTCTTC. Protein sequence: CASSGTSGGHEQFF.

The chain carries TRBV18 and TRBJ1-3; TRBD1 might be the D (5 bases). The CDR3 spans 15 residues. Germline CDR1 reads KGHSH; CDR2 reads LQKENI. Deletions cut 1 base from V and 2 bases from J, with 9 bases between. CDR3 residues: CASSPLPRAGNTIYF. CDR3 sequence (DNA): TGTGCCAGCTCACCACTACCCAGGGCTGGAAACACCATATATTTT.

The rearrangement joins TRBV18 to TRBJ1-5, with no clear D. Germline CDR1 is KGHSH and CDR2 is LQKENI. The CDR3 contains 16 residues. Trimming pared 6 bases from V and 0 bases from J, leaving 15 bases between. CDR3 DNA: TGTGCCAGCTCTCAGTCATCAGCTTATAGCAATCAGCCCCAGCATTTT. It yields the protein CASSQSSAYSNQPQHF.

J is TRBJ2-7 and V is TRBV27, with 7 bases fitting TRBD2. Germline V gene lookup returns CDR1 MNHEY and CDR2 SMNVEV (reference sequence). CDR3 length: 17 amino acids. Unmatched junction bases numbered 13, after V lost 1 base and J lost 4 bases. The chain's CDR3 is CASSLYWGGVPGYEQYF. The CDR3 DNA is TGTGCCAGCAGTTTATATTGGGGGGGGGTCCCGGGATACGAGCAGTACTTC.